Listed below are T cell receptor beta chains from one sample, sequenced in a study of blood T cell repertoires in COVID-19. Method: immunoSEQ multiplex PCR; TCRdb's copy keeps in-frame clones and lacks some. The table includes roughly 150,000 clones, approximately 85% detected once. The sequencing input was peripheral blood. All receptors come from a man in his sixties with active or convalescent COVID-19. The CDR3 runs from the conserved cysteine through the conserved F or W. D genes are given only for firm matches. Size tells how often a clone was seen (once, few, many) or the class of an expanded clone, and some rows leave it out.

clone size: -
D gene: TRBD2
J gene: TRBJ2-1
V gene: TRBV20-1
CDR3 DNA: TGCAGTGCTAGTTCCGGGACAGTAACTAGCGGGAGGAGTGAGCAGTTCTTC
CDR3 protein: CSASSGTVTSGRSEQFF

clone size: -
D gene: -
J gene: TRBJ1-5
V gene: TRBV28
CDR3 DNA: TGTGCCAGCAGCCCCCCCTTGAGGAGTCAGCCCCAGCATTTT
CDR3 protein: CASSPPLRSQPQHF

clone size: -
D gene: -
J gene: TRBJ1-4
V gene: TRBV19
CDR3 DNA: TGTGCCAGTAGCCTACAAGGTGGGGCACATAATGAAAAACTGTTTTTT
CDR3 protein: CASSLQGGAHNEKLFF

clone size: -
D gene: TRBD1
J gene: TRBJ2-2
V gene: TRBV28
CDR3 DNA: TGTGCCAGCGTCTCCGGACAGGGATATACCGGGGAGCTGTTTTTT
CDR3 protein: CASVSGQGYTGELFF

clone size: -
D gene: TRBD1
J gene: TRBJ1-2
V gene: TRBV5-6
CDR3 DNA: TGTGCCAGCAGTGATGCGGGGACAGTTCGAAGGAACTATGGCTACACCTTC
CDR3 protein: CASSDAGTVRRNYGYTF

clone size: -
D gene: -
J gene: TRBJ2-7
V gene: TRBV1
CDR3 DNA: TGCACCAGCAGCCAAGGACTAGCGTTCTACGAGCAGTACTTC
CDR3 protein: CTSSQGLAFYEQYF

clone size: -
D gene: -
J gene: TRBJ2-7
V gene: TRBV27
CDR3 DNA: TGTGCCAGCAGTCCAAAAAACGGGGGGACAAGCTCCTACGAGCAGTACTTC
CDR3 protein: CASSPKNGGTSSYEQYF

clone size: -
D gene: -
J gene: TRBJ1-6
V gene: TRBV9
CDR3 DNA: TGTGCCAGCAGCAAATGGAGGGGTTCACCCCTCCACTTT
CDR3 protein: CASSKWRGSPLHF

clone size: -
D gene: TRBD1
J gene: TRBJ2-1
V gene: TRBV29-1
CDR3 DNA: TGCAGCATTCCGGGACAGGGGCCTGGGGAGCAGTTCTTC
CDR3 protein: CSIPGQGPGEQFF

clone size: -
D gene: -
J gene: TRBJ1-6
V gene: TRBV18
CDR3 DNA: TGTGCCAGCTCACCCGAACAGCCGGGGGGTAATTCACCCCTCCACTTT
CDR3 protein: CASSPEQPGGNSPLHF

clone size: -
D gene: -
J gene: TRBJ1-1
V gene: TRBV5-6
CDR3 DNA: TGTGCCAGCAGCAACCCCGAGGGAAACACTGAAGCTTTCTTT
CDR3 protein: CASSNPEGNTEAFF

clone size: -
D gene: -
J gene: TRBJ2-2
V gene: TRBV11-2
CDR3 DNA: TGTGCCAGCAGCTTACAAGGACAAAAAAACACCGGGGAGCTGTTTTTT
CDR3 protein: CASSLQGQKNTGELFF

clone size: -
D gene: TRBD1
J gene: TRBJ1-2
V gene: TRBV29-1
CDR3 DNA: TGCAGCGTTGAAGAGGGACAGGGTTGGAGCTATGGCTACACCTTC
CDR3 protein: CSVEEGQGWSYGYTF

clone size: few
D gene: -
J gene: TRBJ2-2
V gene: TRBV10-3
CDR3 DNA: TGTGCCATCAGTGTAGGACTATCCGGGGAGCTGTTTTTT
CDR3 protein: CAISVGLSGELFF

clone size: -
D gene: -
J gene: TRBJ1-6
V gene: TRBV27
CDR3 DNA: TGTGCCACCTCGTCGGAGCACCCGATTAATTCACCCCTCCACTTT
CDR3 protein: CATSSEHPINSPLHF

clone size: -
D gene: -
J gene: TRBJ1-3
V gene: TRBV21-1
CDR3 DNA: TGTGCCAGCAGCAAAGGGCCCTGGACAGGGAGGCAAAGAGGAAACACCATATATTTT
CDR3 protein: CASSKGPWTGRQRGNTIYF

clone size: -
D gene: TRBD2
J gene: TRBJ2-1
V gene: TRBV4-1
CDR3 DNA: TGCGCCAGCAGCCAAGAGTTGTCTAGCGGGGGCCGACTGTTCTTC
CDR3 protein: CASSQELSSGGRLFF

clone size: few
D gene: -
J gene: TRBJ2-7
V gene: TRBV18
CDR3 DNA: TGTGCCAGCTCAGGTAAACAGGGTGGCGAGCAGTACTTC
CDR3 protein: CASSGKQGGEQYF

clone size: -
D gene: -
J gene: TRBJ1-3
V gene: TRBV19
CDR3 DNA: TGTGCCAGTAGTATACAGTCTGGAAACACCATATATTTT
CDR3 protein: CASSIQSGNTIYF

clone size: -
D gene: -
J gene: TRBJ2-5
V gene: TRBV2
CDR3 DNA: TGTGCCACCGTACGGGGAACCCAAGAGACCCAGTACTTC
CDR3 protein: CATVRGTQETQYF

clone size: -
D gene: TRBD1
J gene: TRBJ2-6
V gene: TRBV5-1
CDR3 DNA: TGCGCCAGCAGCACTACAGGGGACCTAAGGTCTGGGGCCAACGTCCTGACTTTC
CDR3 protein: CASSTTGDLRSGANVLTF

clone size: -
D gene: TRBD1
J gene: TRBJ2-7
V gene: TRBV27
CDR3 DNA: TGTGCCAGCAGTCTGGACAGGACCCGCTACGAGCAGTACTTC
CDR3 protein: CASSLDRTRYEQYF

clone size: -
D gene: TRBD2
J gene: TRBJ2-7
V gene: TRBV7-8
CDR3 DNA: TGTGCCAGCAGCCTAACTGCTAGCGGGGGGTGGGAGCAGTACTTC
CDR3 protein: CASSLTASGGWEQYF

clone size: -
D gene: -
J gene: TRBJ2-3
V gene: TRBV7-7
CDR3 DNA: TGTGCCAGCAGCTCTACTAGCACCGATACGCAGTATTTT
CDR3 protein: CASSSTSTDTQYF

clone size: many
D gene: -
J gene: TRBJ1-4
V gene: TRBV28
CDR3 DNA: TGTGCCAGCAGTCGCGGTCAGACTAATGAAAAACTGTTTTTT
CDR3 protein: CASSRGQTNEKLFF

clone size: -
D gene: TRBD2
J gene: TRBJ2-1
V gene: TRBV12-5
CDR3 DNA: TGTGCTAGTGGTTTAGGCCTAGCGGGGGGTAATGAGCAGTTCTTC
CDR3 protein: CASGLGLAGGNEQFF

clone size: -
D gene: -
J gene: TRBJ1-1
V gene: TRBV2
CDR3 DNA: TGTGCCAGCAGTGAAGCGGGCCAGGGATTTTTTCAAGCTTTCTTT
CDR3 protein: CASSEAGQGFFQAFF

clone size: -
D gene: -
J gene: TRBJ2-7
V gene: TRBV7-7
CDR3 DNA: TGTGCTAGCAGCTTAGCTCTGCAGGTACTCTACGAGCAGTACTTC
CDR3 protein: CASSLALQVLYEQYF

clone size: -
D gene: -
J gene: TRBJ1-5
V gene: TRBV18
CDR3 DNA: TGTGCCAGCTCACGGCCAGGACAGCCCCAGCATTTT
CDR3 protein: CASSRPGQPQHF

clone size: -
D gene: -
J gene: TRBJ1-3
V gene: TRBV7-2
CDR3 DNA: TGTGCCAGCAGCGACTCCGTGGGCTCTGGAAACACCATATATTTT
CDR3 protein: CASSDSVGSGNTIYF

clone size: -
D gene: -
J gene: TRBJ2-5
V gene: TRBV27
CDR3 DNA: TGTGCCAGCAGTTTACACAGGCATTTTGAGACCCAGTACTTC
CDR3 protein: CASSLHRHFETQYF

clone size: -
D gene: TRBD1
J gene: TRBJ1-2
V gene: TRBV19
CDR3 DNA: TGTGCCAGTAGTGGTCCTGGGACAGAAGCCAGTGGCTACACCTTC
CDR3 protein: CASSGPGTEASGYTF

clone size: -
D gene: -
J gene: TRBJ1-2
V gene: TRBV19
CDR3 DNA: TGTGCCAGTAGTACACGGACAGCGAAAAACTATGGCTACACCTTC
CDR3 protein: CASSTRTAKNYGYTF

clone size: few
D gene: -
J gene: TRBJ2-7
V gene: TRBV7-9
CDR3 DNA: TGTGCCAGCAGCGAGACCGGGGACGAGCAGTACTTC
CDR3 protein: CASSETGDEQYF

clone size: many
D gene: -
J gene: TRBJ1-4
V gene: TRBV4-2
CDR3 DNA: TGTGCCAGCAGCCGGACAGTGGGGAATGAAAAACTGTTTTTT
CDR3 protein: CASSRTVGNEKLFF

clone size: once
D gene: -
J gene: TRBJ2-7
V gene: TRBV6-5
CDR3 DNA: TGTGCCAGCAATCTCAGGCGCAGGGTACACGAGCAGTACTTC
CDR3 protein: CASNLRRRVHEQYF

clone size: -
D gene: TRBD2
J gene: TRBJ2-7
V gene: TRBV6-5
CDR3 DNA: TGTGCCAGCAGGGCGGGGGGAAGTAAGTACGAGCAGTACTTC
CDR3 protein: CASRAGGSKYEQYF

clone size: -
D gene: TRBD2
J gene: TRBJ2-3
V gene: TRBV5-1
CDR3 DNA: TGCGCCAGCAGCCGGACTAGCGGGGACACAGATACGCAGTATTTT
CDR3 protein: CASSRTSGDTDTQYF

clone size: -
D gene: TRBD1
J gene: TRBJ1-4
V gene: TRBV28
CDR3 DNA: TGTGCCAGCAGTTCGACAGGGGACGCAACTAATGAAAAACTGTTTTTT
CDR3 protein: CASSSTGDATNEKLFF

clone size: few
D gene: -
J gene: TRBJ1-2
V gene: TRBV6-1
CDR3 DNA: TGTGCCAGCAGTGAAAAGGGAGTCTATGGCTACACCTTC
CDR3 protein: CASSEKGVYGYTF